The sample holds a few counts of the clone carrying this T cell receptor beta chain. Genomic DNA provided the template from which TCR beta VDJ and CDR3 profiles were obtained. One entry per CDR3 protein results from TCRdb running MiXCR on the reads. The table lists over 150,000 distinct CDR3 sequences, 35% to 55% of them singletons, with 0.85% to 1.3% in the top ten. V was shortened by 4 bases and J by 7 bases, with 10 bases between the two germline ends. The CDR3 is 11 residues long. Germline CDR1 SQVTM, CDR2 ANQGSEA. This entry comes from a study of CD8+CD57+ T cells in acquired aplastic anemia. V is TRBV29-1 and J is TRBJ2-5; D is uncertain. The sequence derives from a human donor in good health. The sequencing sample was made of sorted CD4+, CD8+, or CD8+CD57+ T cells (not recorded which) from PBMCs. The CDR3 region is CSVVWLATQYF. The DNA for the CDR3 is TGCAGCGTTGTTTGGTTGGCGACCCAGTACTTC.